A single sample is the source of the 23 T cell receptor beta chains below, sequenced in a study of cytomegalovirus exposure and HLA in healthy donors. The PCR ran on 60 Vbeta and 13 Jbeta primers. Clones were sequenced by immunoSEQ multiplex PCR, and TCRdb holds only the in-frame ones, with some missing. The sample yields 170,000 or so clones, roughly 86% seen once. The sample consisted of PBMCs. These receptors all come from a girl aged 10-17 years in good health and CMV-seropositive.

The chain carries TRBV6-5 and TRBJ2-5; possibly TRBD1 for D (6 bases). The CDR3 runs to 13 residues. Germline CDR1 and CDR2: MNHEY and SVGAGI. Trimming left V 6 bases short and J 0 bases short, with 8 bases between. CDR3 DNA sequence: TGTGCCAGCAGGGACAGCCACCAAGAGACCCAGTACTTC. This codes for CASRDSHQETQYF.

The chain links TRBV5-1 to TRBJ2-1, with TRBD2 identical over 11 bases. Trimming cost V 4 bases and J 7 bases; bases outside gene matches: 16. The V gene's germline CDR1 is SGHRS and CDR2 YFSETQ. The CDR3 is made up of 18 amino acids. CDR3 amino acids: CASSLSPLAGGMGNEQFF. The CDR3 nucleotides read TGCGCCAGCAGCCTATCACCCCTAGCGGGGGGTATGGGTAATGAGCAGTTCTTC.

The chain carries TRBV7-9 and TRBJ1-5, with D uncertain. Germline values: CDR1 SEHNR, CDR2 FQNEAQ (reference sequence). Trimming left V 1 base short and J 8 bases short, with 9 bases between. The CDR3 sequence is 13 residues long. The CDR3 nucleotides are TGTGCCAGCAGCTTAGGGCCCGGGAAGCCCCAGCATTTT. It codes for CASSLGPGKPQHF.

The V gene is TRBV7-2, the J gene TRBJ2-1; 7 nucleotides match TRBD1. Trimming took 5 bases from V and 5 from J; bases not matched to a gene: 9. The CDR3 is made up of 15 amino acids. Germline loops: CDR1 SGHTA, CDR2 FQGNSA. CDR3 DNA sequence: TGTGCCAGCAGCCGGGACAGCGCGGCCAACAATGAGCAGTTCTTC. Protein sequence: CASSRDSAANNEQFF.

The J gene is TRBJ2-1, the V gene TRBV7-6, with D perhaps matching TRBD2 (6 bases). This CDR3 contains 14 residues. The germline gives CDR1 SGHVS, CDR2 FNYEAQ. The V gene lost 5 bases and the J gene lost 3 bases, with 11 bases spanning the gap. CDR3 DNA sequence: TGTGCCAGCAGCAAGGACTACGACTACAATGAGCAGTTCTTC. It yields the protein CASSKDYDYNEQFF.

This chain links TRBV19 with TRBJ1-5, with 7 bases fitting TRBD1. CDR1 and CDR2 (germline): LNHDA, SQIVND (reference sequence). The CDR3 is 16 residues long. V dropped 7 bases and J dropped 5; count of bases not matched to a gene: 14. The CDR3 sequence: CASIRTAGTAYQPQHF. Written as DNA, the CDR3 is TGTGCCAGTATTAGAACGGCCGGGACAGCTTATCAGCCCCAGCATTTT.

The V gene is TRBV10-3, the J gene TRBJ2-2, with TRBD2 as a possible D gene (5 bases). The V and J ends lost 10 bases and 5 bases respectively, with 8 bases between them. The CDR3 spans 11 residues. The germline CDR1 and CDR2 sequences are ENHRY and SYGVKD. The CDR3 reads CASSGTGELFF. The CDR3 DNA follows: TGTGCCAGCTCGGGGACCGGGGAGCTGTTTTTT.

The rearrangement joins TRBV18 to TRBJ1-3; tentative D call: TRBD1 (6 bases). There are 15 residues in the CDR3. Deletions cut 0 bases from V and 4 bases from J, with 10 bases between. Germline loops: CDR1 KGHSH, CDR2 LQKENI. The CDR3 region is CASSPPGGLGNTIYF. CDR3 DNA: TGTGCCAGCTCACCACCGGGGGGGCTCGGAAACACCATATATTTT. Variable domain in full (rest from reference TRBV18 and TRBJ1-3): NAGVMQNPRHLVRRRGQEARLRCSPMKGHSHVYWYRQLPEEGLKFMVYLQKENIIDESGMPKERFSAEFPKEGPSILRIQQVVRGDSAAYFCASSPPGGLGNTIYFGEGSWLTVV.

This clone was counted between two and nine times. The chain uses TRBV7-6 and TRBJ2-5; 8 bases align to TRBD2. Trimming cost V 1 base and J 6 bases; bases outside gene matches: 4. CDR1 is SGHVS and CDR2 is FNYEAQ in the germline V gene. There are 14 residues in the CDR3. The CDR3 sequence: CASSLGSGGQTQYF. CDR3 bases: TGTGCCAGCAGCTTAGGCAGCGGGGGACAGACCCAGTACTTC.

The V and J genes are TRBV6-1 and TRBJ1-1; 7 positions agree with TRBD1. This CDR3 has 14 amino acids. Germline V gives CDR1 MNHNS, CDR2 SASEGT. The V and J ends lost 10 bases and 5 bases, in that order; junction bases with no gene match: 13. The CDR3 spells CAIRETGLGTEAFF. CDR3 in DNA: TGTGCCATCAGAGAGACAGGGCTGGGGACTGAAGCTTTCTTT.

The chain uses TRBV6-1 and TRBJ2-7, with D possibly being TRBD2 (5 bases). This CDR3 contains 14 residues. Trimming removed 2 bases from V and 3 bases from J, with 11 bases in between. Germline loops: CDR1 MNHNS, CDR2 SASEGT. Here the CDR3 DNA reads TGTGCCAGCAGTGAACCAGACGGAGGCTACGAGCAGTACTTC. As protein: CASSEPDGGYEQYF.

This chain joins TRBV15 and TRBJ2-5; no firm D call. The CDR3 spans 14 residues. The V end lost 5 bases, the J end lost 4 bases, and 14 bases lay between the germline ends. Germline values: CDR1 LNHNV, CDR2 YYDKDF (reference sequence). CDR3 residues: CATSGPWAGETQYF. DNA for the CDR3: TGTGCCACCAGCGGGCCTTGGGCCGGAGAGACCCAGTACTTC.

This chain uses TRBV9 with TRBJ1-2; maybe TRBD1 (5 bases). The CDR3 is 15 residues long. V dropped 3 bases and J dropped 0 bases, with 12 bases sitting between them. Germline V CDR1 and CDR2: SGDLS, YYNGEE. The CDR3 sequence: CASSGSTATNYGYTF. CDR3 nucleotide sequence: TGTGCCAGCAGCGGATCGACAGCCACTAACTATGGCTACACCTTC.

The chain has TRBV9 and TRBJ1-2; 9 positions agree with TRBD1. From germline, CDR1 is SGDLS and CDR2 YYNGEE. The CDR3 spans 15 residues. V lost 4 bases, J lost 6 bases, and 10 bases stayed unmatched. The CDR3 spells CASSPRSGTGNGYTF. CDR3 coding DNA: TGTGCCAGCAGCCCCCGTTCCGGGACAGGGAATGGCTACACCTTC. The entire variable domain, with the rest obtained from reference TRBV9 and TRBJ1-2, is as follows: DSGVTQTPKHLITATGQRVTLRCSPRSGDLSVYWYQQSLDQGLQFLIQYYNGEERAKGNILERFSAQQFPDLHSELNLSSLELGDSALYFCASSPRSGTGNGYTFGSGTRLTVV.

The chain carries TRBV18 and TRBJ2-3, with unresolved D. Germline-derived CDR1 and CDR2 are KGHSH and LQKENI. CDR3 length: 12 amino acids. Trimming removed 3 bases from V and 5 bases from J, with 6 bases in between. The CDR3 protein is CASSPYKDTQYF. In DNA form, the CDR3 reads TGTGCCAGCTCACCTTACAAAGATACGCAGTATTTT.

The J gene is TRBJ2-1, the V gene TRBV15; maybe TRBD1 (6 bases). The CDR3 totals 14 residues. Germline CDR1 LNHNV, CDR2 YYDKDF (reference sequence). Trimming left V 5 bases short and J 8 bases short, with 16 bases between. The CDR3 DNA sequence: TGTGCCACCAGCTACAGGGATTCTTTGGATGAGCAGTTCTTC. Translated, it gives CATSYRDSLDEQFF.

This clone occurred once. The chain links TRBV4-1 to TRBJ2-1, with TRBD2 matching 12 bases. Germline V gives CDR1 MGHRA, CDR2 YSYEKL. J gave up 9 bases and V 3 bases, and 12 bases lay outside the gene matches. The length of the CDR3 is 17 residues. The CDR3, as DNA: TGCGCCAGCAGCCAGGTGGCTAGCGGGGGGGCCTTGACTGAGCAGTTCTTC. Its protein product is CASSQVASGGALTEQFF.

This sequence joins TRBV6-1 and TRBJ1-2, with D unresolved. The germline V and J ends were trimmed by 6 bases and 3 bases, with 14 bases remaining between them. Per germline, CDR1 MNHNS and CDR2 SASEGT. CDR3 length equals 14 residues. The CDR3 coding sequence is TGTGCCAGCAGGGAGGGTTGGGGTGACTATGGCTACACCTTC. The encoded protein is CASREGWGDYGYTF.

This clone was counted only a few times. The genes are TRBV27 and TRBJ1-2; 12 positions agree with TRBD1. The CDR3 contains 15 residues. Trimming took 2 bases from V and 8 from J; bases not matched to a gene: 6. The germline V gene has CDR1 MNHEY and CDR2 SMNVEV (reference sequence). The CDR3 nucleotides are TGTGCCAGCAGTTTACTGGGACAGGGGGCGGGGGGCTACACCTTC. Protein product: CASSLLGQGAGGYTF.

V and J are TRBV15 and TRBJ1-1; D remains unclear. V lost 0 bases, J lost 0 bases, and 17 bases lay in between. Germline CDR1 is LNHNV and CDR2 is YYDKDF (reference sequence). This CDR3 spans 18 amino acids. The DNA for the CDR3 is TGTGCCACCAGCAGAGAGGGTTTCTCGGGGAACATGAACACTGAAGCTTTCTTT. Translation gives CATSREGFSGNMNTEAFF. The full variable domain, rest sourced from reference TRBV15 and TRBJ1-1, is DAMVIQNPRYQVTQFGKPVTLSCSQTLNHNVMYWYQQKSSQAPKLLFHYYDKDFNNEADTPDNFQSRRPNTSFCFLDIRSPGLGDTAMYLCATSREGFSGNMNTEAFFGQGTRLTVV.

The chain joins TRBV28 to TRBJ2-5, with D perhaps TRBD2 (5 bases). V lost 5 bases, J lost 5 bases, and 15 bases lay in between. This CDR3 contains 14 residues. Germline V CDR1 and CDR2: MDHEN, SYDVKM. CDR3 in amino acids: CASSTVKGGETQYF. The CDR3 DNA reads as TGTGCCAGCAGTACGGTAAAGGGCGGGGAGACCCAGTACTTC.

This clone was recorded only once. The chain links TRBV2 to TRBJ1-5; 9 nucleotides align to TRBD1. The germline gives CDR1 SNHLY, CDR2 FYNNEI. The V gene end was trimmed by 6 bases and the J gene end by 5 bases; junction bases not matched to a gene: 2. The CDR3 has 13 amino acids. CDR3 residues: CASRGQGYQPQHF. The CDR3 coding sequence is TGTGCCAGCAGGGGACAGGGTTATCAGCCCCAGCATTTT. Looking up the rest from reference TRBV2 and TRBJ1-5 gives the full variable domain: EPEVTQTPSHQVTQMGQEVILRCVPISNHLYFYWYRQILGQKVEFLVSFYNNEISEKSEIFDDQFSVERPDGSNFTLKIRSTKLEDSAMYFCASRGQGYQPQHFGDGTRLSIL.

Remarks on this clone: The same CDR3 can be traced to other DNA sequences in this sample. The genes are TRBV19 and TRBJ1-2; maybe TRBD1 (6 bases). Germline lookup yields CDR1 LNHDA and CDR2 SQIVND (reference sequence). V lost 3 bases, J lost 3 bases, and 11 bases lay in between. The CDR3 loop spans 14 amino acids. CDR3 coding DNA: TGTGCCAGTAGTATCTGGGGGCGCGACTATGGCTACACCTTC. Its protein is CASSIWGRDYGYTF.